This T cell receptor beta chain derives from a study of T cell repertoires in cytomegalovirus infection. Many counts were recorded for this clonotype. Its specificity is unknown. TCRdb re-derived calls from the reads in MiXCR, one entry per CDR3 protein. The repertoire consists of hundreds of thousands of distinct CDR3 sequences, with approximately 40% occurring once and the leading ten covering about two fifths. CDR3 length: 16 residues. Trimming stripped 5 bases from V and 2 bases from J, with 15 bases between. The germline V gene has CDR1 SGHVS and CDR2 FNYEAQ. The sample here was cultured PBMCs, taken from culture after CMV antigen stimulation. This receptor was taken from a human donor in good health (CMV status not recorded). Some clones in this sample may be carry-over from other donors' samples. The chain uses TRBV7-6 and TRBJ2-2, with no clear D. In DNA form, the CDR3 reads TGTGCCAGCAGCCCCCAATCAGGCCTAAACACCGGGGAGCTGTTTTTT. Translated, it gives CASSPQSGLNTGELFF.